The T cell receptor (beta chain) described here comes from a study of shared clonotypes between healthy human individuals (TCRdb year 2020). Looking at the study overall: The cohort comprised a couple of women and a few men aged 18 to 49 years. Per donor, three plates each were used for CD4 naive and CD4 memory, two for CD8 naive, and one for CD8 memory. Different laboratories and diverse techniques were used to prepare libraries and sequence TCR repertoires, to increase sequencing depth and limit assay-specific biases. Blood TCR repertoires of 5 or 6 healthy adults were deeply sequenced to estimate repertoire size and the extent of clonotype sharing between individuals. Leukapheresis yielded between about 0.94 and 8.9 billion PBMCs per donor.

The donors were healthy, HIV-negative adults with no recently reported acute infections or vaccinations. Only Caucasian adults living in Nashville, Tennessee, USA were represented among the donors. CD4+ T cells were enriched by magnetic negative selection; naive cells were then positively selected on CD45RA, and the negative fraction formed the memory subset. Blood was collected by leukapheresis, and PBMCs were isolated by Ficoll-Histopaque density gradient centrifugation and then cryopreserved in liquid nitrogen vapor phase. Analytical flow cytometry was used to check the purity and quantity of each magnetically sorted T cell population. Each sorted fraction had its genomic DNA isolated and then quantified by UV absorbance on a Nanodrop 2000c. TCR CDR3 regions were amplified from genomic DNA by multiplex PCR using the deep immunoSEQ assay. Extracted genomic DNA from each cell subset was spread evenly across all wells of several immunoSEQ 96-well plates, with each plate serving as a replicate. For sorted subsets, roughly 200 ng of genomic DNA, equivalent to around 30,000 T cell genomes, went into each replicate PCR. The purified libraries were quantified using a Qubit 3.0 fluorometer, sized with a Bioanalyzer 2100, and then quantified again using the KAPA Library Quantification kit. A separate single-read 150-cycle Illumina NextSeq 550 flow cell was used to sequence each immunoSEQ 96-well plate. On the authors' methods: Because only junctional sequences without quality scores were contained in the immunoSEQ output, filtering matching that applied to full-length reads could not be performed. To assign V/J genes and CDR3, sequences were annotated using PyIR, a Python wrapper for IgBLAST v1.9, with IMGT germline references. Reads were removed for weak V/J assignments (E-value above 1e-6), missing CDR3, stop codons, out-of-frame junctions, or ambiguous translated residues. V3J clonotypes were defined by identical inferred V gene, J gene, and CDR3 amino acid sequence. To compute the percentage overlap between repertoires, the number of shared unique clonotypes was divided by the size of the smaller repertoire. RTK rarefaction, the Chao1 estimator, and Recon v2.1 estimates of unobserved clonotypes were used to assess repertoire richness. For all TCRbeta clonotypes obtained by the gDNA method from four donors, generation probabilities were computed with OLGA. Drawn from immuneACCESS, this table holds only the in-frame rearrangements with V and J called that TCRdb kept. Clones are partly lost; checked studies trace under half to an unresolved V gene and leave the rest unexplained. V, J and clone size derive from that table, while D and trimming were established from the DNA sequence. The sample has roughly 2.5 million clones on record, 85% to 95% of them singletons. In total, the top ten clones hold roughly 0.15% of the sample.

CDR1 and CDR2 were assigned from the germline V gene as MNHNS and SASEGT. Cut back by 4 bases and 3 bases, the V and J ends lie 7 bases apart. The CDR3 numbers 12 residues from cysteine through phenylalanine. Left in the record is the CDR3 DNA by itself, 36 bases read in frame from the first base. With regard to this clone: Its cognate antigen has yet to be identified. Base qualities are not at hand, and no much larger clone is one base apart.

Overall results and qualifications from the work: Pairwise subsampling led to the expectation that sequencing depth would affect the degree of clonotype sharing among donors. Because the study included a small number of donors, the genetic and exposure-history diversity represented was limited. Incomplete sequencing was indicated by rarefaction of sorted-subset datasets, despite the large sequencing depth. Across a handful of donors, approximately 5% of naive CD4, approximately 3.5% of naive CD8, under 2.5% of memory CD4, and 0.4% of memory CD8 clonotypes were shared. Naive subsets generally had larger estimated clonotype richness than memory subsets did. Compared with non-shared clonotypes, the clonotypes found in all four sorted-subset donors had higher generation probabilities. Sampling was limited to blood, and TCR repertoires in tissue likely differ from TCR repertoires in blood.

The chain is encoded by TRBV6-1 joined to TRBJ2-7; the D gene assignment is ambiguous. This receptor was identified in a man aged 18 to 30 in good health. The sequenced sample consisted of naive CD4+ T cells sorted from blood. This sample's cell subset or site label indicates: CD45RA+ positively selected. At the DNA level, the sequence is TGTGCCAGCAGTGGTAACAGCTACGAGCAGTACTTC. This yields the protein CASSGNSYEQYF.